The T cell receptor beta chain described here comes from a study of blood T cell repertoires in COVID-19. Across the whole study: Spain, Italy and the United States supplied samples that represented acute and convalescent COVID-19. Nucleic acid was either cDNA or gDNA, and it came from T cells, B-cell-depleted T cells, or PBMCs.

Trimming at V came to 5 bases and at J to 1 base, leaving 7 bases not matched to a gene. Germline values: CDR1 MNHEY, CDR2 SMNVEV (reference sequence). The CDR3 has 16 residues. Source study methods: Reference gene primer amplification in the assay estimated nucleated cell counts. The method was immunoSEQ multiplex PCR; TCRdb's version includes in-frame clones alone and lacks a portion of them. V, J and clone size derive from that table, while D and trimming were established from the DNA sequence. This sample has around 270,000 clones; around 88% occur once, and the top ten carry roughly 5.1%. The chain couples TRBV27 to TRBJ2-2; TRBD1 aligns across 7 bases. The material sequenced was peripheral blood. The source is a man aged 35-49 years with acute or convalescent COVID-19. The CDR3 spells CASSGSGQWNTGELFF. CDR3 sequence (DNA): TGTGCCAGCAGTGGGTCGGGACAGTGGAACACCGGGGAGCTGTTTTTT.